This T cell receptor beta chain was identified during a study of T-cell reconstitution after alpha-beta-depleted transplantation in children. Broader study findings: Once a year had passed after transplant, T-cell counts and diversity came mostly from newly produced T cells. Reportedly, roughly two months post-transplant, alpha-beta T cells arose from several hundred expanded graft clones. Diversity of TCRbeta at day 60 was high in some patients, arising from surviving recipient T cells and thymic progenitors.

Molecular barcoding with unique molecular identifiers was used for the TCRbeta library. TCRdb fed the PCR reads into MiXCR, producing one record per CDR3 protein. The sample yields about 580,000 distinct CDR3 sequences, under 25% seen once. This clonotype was seen more than once but under ten times. Its antigen is as yet unknown. The sample consisted of PBMCs, mostly from graft donor cells, taken 360 days after TCRalphabeta/CD19-depleted stem cell transplant. This TCR derives from a boy less than two years old who had a stem cell transplant for acute myeloid leukemia, so the T cells may come from the graft donor.

In DNA form, the CDR3 reads TGTGCCAGCAGCCCCCGTAGGGCTAGCGGGGGGGGCAATGAGCAGTTCTTC. As protein: CASSPRRASGGGNEQFF. V usage is TRBV11-1 and J usage is TRBJ2-1; 12 bases are shared with TRBD2. In germline, CDR1 is SGHAT, CDR2 FQDESV (reference sequence). The CDR3 consists of 17 residues. With 5 bases clipped from V and 6 bases from J, the junction kept 11 bases outside the gene matches. The full variable domain, in which reference TRBV11-1 and TRBJ2-1 provide the parts outside the CDR3, is EAEVAQSPRYKITEKSQAVAFWCDPISGHATLYWYRQILGQGPELLVQFQDESVVDDSQLPKDRFSAERLKGVDSTLKIQPAELGDSAMYLCASSPRRASGGGNEQFFGPGTRLTVL.